The clone carrying this T cell receptor (beta chain) has just a few counts. The data originate from a study of metastatic and nonmetastatic thyroid tumors. Study-wide context: Patients with malignant and benign thyroid disease provided blood and tumor or nodule tissue, whose repertoires were compared.

Using MiXCR, TCRdb re-called clones from the PCR reads. The sample includes under 8,500 clones, approximately 40% of them seen just once. This CDR3 is 14 amino acids long. CDR1 KGHSH and CDR2 LQKENI come from the germline V gene. V dropped 3 bases and J dropped 0 bases, with 9 bases sitting between them. Not a single patient had been given any form of treatment at any point before undergoing thyroid surgery. This chain connects TRBV18 to TRBJ2-7; D ambiguous. The sample taken for sequencing was tumor tissue. This receptor was identified in a female donor with papillary thyroid cancer or a benign thyroid nodule (not recorded which). Some clones in this sample may be carry-over from other donors' samples. The CDR3 is CASSPSRGSYEQYF. For the CDR3, the DNA is TGTGCCAGCTCACCTAGCCGCGGCTCCTACGAGCAGTACTTC. The full variable domain, completed using reference TRBV18 and TRBJ2-7, is NAGVMQNPRHLVRRRGQEARLRCSPMKGHSHVYWYRQLPEEGLKFMVYLQKENIIDESGMPKERFSAEFPKEGPSILRIQQVVRGDSAAYFCASSPSRGSYEQYFGPGTRLTVT.